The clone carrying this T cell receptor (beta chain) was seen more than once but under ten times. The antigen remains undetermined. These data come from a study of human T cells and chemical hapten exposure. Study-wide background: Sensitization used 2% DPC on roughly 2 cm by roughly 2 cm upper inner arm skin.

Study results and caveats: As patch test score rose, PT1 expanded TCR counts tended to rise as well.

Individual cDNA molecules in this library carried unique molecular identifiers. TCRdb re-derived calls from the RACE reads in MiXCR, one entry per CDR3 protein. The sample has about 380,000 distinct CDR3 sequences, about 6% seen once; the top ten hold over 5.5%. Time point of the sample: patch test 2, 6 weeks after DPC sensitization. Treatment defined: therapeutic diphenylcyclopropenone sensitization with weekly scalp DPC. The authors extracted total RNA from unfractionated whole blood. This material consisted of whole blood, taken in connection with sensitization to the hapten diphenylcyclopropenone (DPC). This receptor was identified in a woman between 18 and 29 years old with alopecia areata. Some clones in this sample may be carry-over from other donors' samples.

The CDR3 DNA reads as TGCGCCAGCAGCCAAGGACAGGGGAAAAAAGCTAACTATGGCTACACCTTC. Its protein product is CASSQGQGKKANYGYTF. V is TRBV4-3 and J is TRBJ1-2; 8 bases line up with TRBD1. The CDR3 is 17 residues long. Germline CDR1 and CDR2: LGHNA and YSLEER. The J segment lost 0 bases and the V segment lost 1 base, leaving 7 bases of the junction unmatched.